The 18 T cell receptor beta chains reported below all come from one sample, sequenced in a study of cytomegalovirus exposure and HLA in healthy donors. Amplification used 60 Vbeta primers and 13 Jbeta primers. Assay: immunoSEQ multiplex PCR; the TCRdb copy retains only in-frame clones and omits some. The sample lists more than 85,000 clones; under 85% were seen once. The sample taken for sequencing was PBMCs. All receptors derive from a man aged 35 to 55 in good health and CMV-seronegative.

Here the CDR3 reads CASSIGQGIYEQYF. CDR3 in DNA: TGTGCCAGTAGTATTGGACAGGGAATCTACGAGCAGTACTTC. The V gene is TRBV19, the J gene TRBJ2-7; 8 nucleotides match TRBD1. Germline V lookup: CDR1 LNHDA, CDR2 SQIVND (reference sequence). V lost 3 bases, J lost 3 bases, and 4 bases stayed unmatched. The CDR3 runs 14 residues.

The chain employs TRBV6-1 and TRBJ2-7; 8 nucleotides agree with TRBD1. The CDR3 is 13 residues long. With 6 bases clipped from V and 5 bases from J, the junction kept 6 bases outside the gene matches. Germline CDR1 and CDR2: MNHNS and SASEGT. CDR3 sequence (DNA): TGTGCCAGCAGCGCGGGACAGGCCCACGAGCAGTACTTC. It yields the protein CASSAGQAHEQYF.

The DNA for the CDR3 is TGCGCCAGCAGCTTGGGGGTTACTCGGCAGGGAGGCGAAAAACTGTTTTTT. It encodes CASSLGVTRQGGEKLFF. The V call is TRBV5-1, the J call TRBJ1-4, with D tentatively TRBD1 (5 bases). The ends were cut back, 0 bases at V and 8 bases at J, with 20 bases in the middle. This CDR3 contains 17 residues. The germline gives CDR1 SGHRS, CDR2 YFSETQ.

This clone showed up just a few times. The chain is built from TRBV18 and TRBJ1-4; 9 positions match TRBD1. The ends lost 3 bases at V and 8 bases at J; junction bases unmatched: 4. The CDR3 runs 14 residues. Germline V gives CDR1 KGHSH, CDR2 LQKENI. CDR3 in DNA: TGTGCCAGCTCACCGACAGGGGGATGGGAAAAACTGTTTTTT. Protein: CASSPTGGWEKLFF.

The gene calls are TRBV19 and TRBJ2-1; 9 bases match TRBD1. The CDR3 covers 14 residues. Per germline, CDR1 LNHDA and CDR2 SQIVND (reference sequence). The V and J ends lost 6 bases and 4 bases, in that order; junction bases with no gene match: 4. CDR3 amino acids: CASSGTGSYNEQFF. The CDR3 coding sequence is TGTGCCAGTAGCGGGACAGGGAGTTACAATGAGCAGTTCTTC.

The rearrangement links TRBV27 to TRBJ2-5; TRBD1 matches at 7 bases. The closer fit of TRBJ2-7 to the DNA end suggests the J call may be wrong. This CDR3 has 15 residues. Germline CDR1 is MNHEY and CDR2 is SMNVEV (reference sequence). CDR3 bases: TGTGCCAGCAGTTTACAAGCAGGGGGTGACTACGAGCAGTACTTC. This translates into CASSLQAGGDYEQYF.

Written as DNA, the CDR3 is TGTGCCAGCAACCCCCGGGGAGCTGGAAACACCATATATTTT. It yields the protein CASNPRGAGNTIYF. V and J are TRBV5-8 and TRBJ1-3; the D is unclear. CDR1 is SGHTS, CDR2 YDEGEE, per germline. The ends were cut back, 6 bases at V and 2 bases at J, with 12 bases in the middle. The CDR3 spans 14 residues. The full variable domain, rest sourced from reference TRBV5-8 and TRBJ1-3, is EAGVTQSPTHLIKTRGQQATLRCSPISGHTSVYWYQQALGLGLQFLLWYDEGEERNRGNFPPRFSGRQFPNYSSELNVNALELEDSALYLCASNPRGAGNTIYFGEGSWLTVV.

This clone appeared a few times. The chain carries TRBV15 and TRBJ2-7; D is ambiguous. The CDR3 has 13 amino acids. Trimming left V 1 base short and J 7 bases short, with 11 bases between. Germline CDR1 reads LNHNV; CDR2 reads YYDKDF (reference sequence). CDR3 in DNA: TGTGCCACCAGCAGAGTGCCATCCGGGGAGCAGTACTTC. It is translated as CATSRVPSGEQYF.

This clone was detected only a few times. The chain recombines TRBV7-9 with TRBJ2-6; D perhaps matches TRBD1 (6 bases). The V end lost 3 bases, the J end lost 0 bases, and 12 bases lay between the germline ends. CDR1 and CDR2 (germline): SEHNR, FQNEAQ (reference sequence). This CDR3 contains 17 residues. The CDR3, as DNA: TGTGCCAGCAGCTTGGGGACACACCACTCTGGGGCCAACGTCCTGACTTTC. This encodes CASSLGTHHSGANVLTF.

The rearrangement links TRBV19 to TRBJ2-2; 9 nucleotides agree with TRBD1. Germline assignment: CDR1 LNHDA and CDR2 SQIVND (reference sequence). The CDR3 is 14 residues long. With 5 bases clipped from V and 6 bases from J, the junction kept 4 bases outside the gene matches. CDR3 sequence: CASSPGTGPGELFF. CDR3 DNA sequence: TGTGCCAGTAGTCCCGGGACAGGGCCCGGGGAGCTGTTTTTT.

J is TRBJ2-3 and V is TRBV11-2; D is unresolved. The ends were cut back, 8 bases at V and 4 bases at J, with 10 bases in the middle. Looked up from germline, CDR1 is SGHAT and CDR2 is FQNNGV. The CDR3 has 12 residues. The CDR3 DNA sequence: TGTGCCAGCGCAACAACCGCAGATACGCAGTATTTT. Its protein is CASATTADTQYF.

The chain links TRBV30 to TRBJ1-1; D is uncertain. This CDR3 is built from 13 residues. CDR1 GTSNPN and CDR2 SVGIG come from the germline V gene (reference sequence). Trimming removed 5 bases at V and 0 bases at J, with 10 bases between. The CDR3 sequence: CAWATLMNTEAFF. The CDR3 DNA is TGTGCCTGGGCTACCCTCATGAACACTGAAGCTTTCTTT.

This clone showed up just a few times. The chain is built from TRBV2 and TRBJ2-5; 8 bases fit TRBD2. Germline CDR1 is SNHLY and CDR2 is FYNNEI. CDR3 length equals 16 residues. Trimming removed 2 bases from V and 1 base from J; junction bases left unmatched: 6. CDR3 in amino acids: CASSEPLAGSQETQYF. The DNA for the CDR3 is TGTGCCAGCAGTGAACCCCTAGCGGGCTCCCAAGAGACCCAGTACTTC. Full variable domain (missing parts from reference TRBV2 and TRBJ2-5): EPEVTQTPSHQVTQMGQEVILRCVPISNHLYFYWYRQILGQKVEFLVSFYNNEISEKSEIFDDQFSVERPDGSNFTLKIRSTKLEDSAMYFCASSEPLAGSQETQYFGPGTRLLVL.

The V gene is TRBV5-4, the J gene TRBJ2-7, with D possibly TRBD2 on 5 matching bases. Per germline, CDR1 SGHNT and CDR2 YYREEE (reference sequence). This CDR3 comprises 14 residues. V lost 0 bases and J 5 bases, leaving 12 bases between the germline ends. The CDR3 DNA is TGTGCCAGCAGCTTGGACTCCCGGGGAAACGAGCAGTACTTC. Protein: CASSLDSRGNEQYF.

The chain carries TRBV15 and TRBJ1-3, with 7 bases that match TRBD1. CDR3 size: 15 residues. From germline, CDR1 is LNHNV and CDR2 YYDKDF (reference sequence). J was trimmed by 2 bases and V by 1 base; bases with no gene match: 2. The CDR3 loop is CATSRVQGAGNTIYF. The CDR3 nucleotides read TGTGCCACCAGCAGAGTTCAGGGGGCTGGAAACACCATATATTTT.

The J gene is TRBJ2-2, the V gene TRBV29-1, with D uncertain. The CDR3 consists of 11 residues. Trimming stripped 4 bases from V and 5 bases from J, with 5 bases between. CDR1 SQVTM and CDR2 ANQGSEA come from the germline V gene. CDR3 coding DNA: TGCAGCGTTGCCGAGACCGGGGAGCTGTTTTTT. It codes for CSVAETGELFF.

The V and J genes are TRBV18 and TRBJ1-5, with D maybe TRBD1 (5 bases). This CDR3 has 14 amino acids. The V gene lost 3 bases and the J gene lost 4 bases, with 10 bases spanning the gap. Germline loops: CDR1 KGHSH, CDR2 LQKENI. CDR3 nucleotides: TGTGCCAGCTCACCGGTGCAGGGAAATCAGCCCCAGCATTTT. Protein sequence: CASSPVQGNQPQHF.

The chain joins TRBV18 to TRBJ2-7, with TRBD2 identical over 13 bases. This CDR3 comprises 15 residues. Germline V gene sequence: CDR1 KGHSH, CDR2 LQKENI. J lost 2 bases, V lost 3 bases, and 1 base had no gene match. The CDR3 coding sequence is TGTGCCAGCTCACCCGGGACTAGCGGGACCTACGAGCAGTACTTC. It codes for CASSPGTSGTYEQYF. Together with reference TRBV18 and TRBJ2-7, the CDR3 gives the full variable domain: NAGVMQNPRHLVRRRGQEARLRCSPMKGHSHVYWYRQLPEEGLKFMVYLQKENIIDESGMPKERFSAEFPKEGPSILRIQQVVRGDSAAYFCASSPGTSGTYEQYFGPGTRLTVT.